Below, 27 T cell receptor beta chains from the same sample are listed, as sequenced in a study of monozygotic twins with inflammatory bowel disease (dated by TCRdb to between 2019 and 2020). Libraries came from 5' RACE. Sequencing used an Illumina HiSeq 2500. TCRdb reprocessed the reads into one record per CDR3 protein sequence, lacking DNA. The table for this sample records around 400,000 distinct CDR3 sequences. The leading ten clones occupy 2.4% of the sample. The sample was blood. These TCRs come from a human donor with ulcerative colitis or Crohn's disease, or a healthy co-twin of an affected twin (not recorded which).

V usage is TRBV10-3 and J usage is TRBJ1-5. Germline lookup yields CDR1 ENHRY and CDR2 SYGVKD. The CDR3 contains 15 residues. The CDR3 protein is CAISDARDVGQPQHF.

The V call is TRBV19, the J call TRBJ1-1; TCRdb's D call, TRBD1, is unchecked because there is no DNA. Germline loops: CDR1 LNHDA, CDR2 SQIVND (reference sequence). The CDR3 covers 14 residues. The chain's CDR3 is CASKTTGYNTEAFF. Full variable domain (missing parts from reference TRBV19 and TRBJ1-1): DGGITQSPKYLFRKEGQNVTLSCEQNLNHDAMYWYRQDPGQGLRLIYYSQIVNDFQKGDIAEGYSVSREKKESFPLTVTSAQKNPTAFYLCASKTTGYNTEAFFGQGTRLTVV.

The CDR3 loop reads CASSPKLEDTQYF. This rearrangement joins TRBV5-4 to TRBJ2-3. CDR1 is SGHNT, CDR2 YYREEE, per germline (reference sequence). The CDR3 covers 13 residues.

The chain has TRBV28 and TRBJ2-5; the D gene TCRdb calls, TRBD1, cannot be checked with no DNA. CDR1 MDHEN and CDR2 SYDVKM come from the germline V gene. CDR3 length equals 15 residues. The CDR3 spells CASSLFGRGEETQYF.

The rearrangement uses TRBV12-3 or TRBV12-4 and TRBJ1-6. The CDR3 totals 14 residues. CDR3: CASSLAGFDSPLHF.

The rearrangement joins TRBV21-1 to TRBJ1-2. TRBV21-1 is deemed a pseudogene. The CDR3 covers 15 residues. The CDR3: CASSMRPRDLAGYTF.

The V call is TRBV20-1, the J call TRBJ2-1. Germline V CDR1 and CDR2: DFQATT, SNEGSKA (reference sequence). The CDR3 is made up of 11 amino acids. The CDR3: CSARTYREQFF.

The chain couples TRBV18 to TRBJ2-2. Germline CDR1 is KGHSH and CDR2 is LQKENI. CDR3 size: 13 residues. CDR3 sequence reads: CASSPISTGELFF.

The V call is TRBV24-1, the J call TRBJ2-5; TCRdb's assignment of TRBD2 cannot be checked, as there is no DNA. Germline V lookup: CDR1 KGHDR, CDR2 SFDVKD. This CDR3 has 14 amino acids. The CDR3: CATSDPGLGETQYF.

The chain carries TRBV5-5 and TRBJ2-1. CDR1 SGHKS and CDR2 YYEKEE come from the germline V gene (reference sequence). This CDR3 is 16 amino acids long. The CDR3 spells CASSLALLSSYNEQFF.

This chain joins TRBV28 and TRBJ2-3. There are 14 residues in the CDR3. Germline V gene lookup returns CDR1 MDHEN and CDR2 SYDVKM. This CDR3 is CASRPQTSQDTQYF.

The rearrangement links TRBV20-1 to TRBJ2-5; the D gene TCRdb calls, TRBD2, cannot be checked with no DNA. CDR1 DFQATT and CDR2 SNEGSKA come from the germline V gene (reference sequence). CDR3 length: 15 amino acids. CDR3: CSARYGGGATETQYF.

The V gene is TRBV12-2, the J gene TRBJ2-5. TRBV12-2 represents a pseudogene. CDR3 length: 13 residues. The CDR3: CASRLGIQETQYF.

The chain recombines TRBV5-1 with TRBJ2-7. The CDR3 loop spans 11 amino acids. CDR1 is SGHRS, CDR2 YFSETQ, per germline. The CDR3 sequence: CANTVGGEQYF.

The chain recombines TRBV9 with TRBJ2-7; TCRdb's D gene call, TRBD2, goes unchecked for lack of DNA. The CDR3 is 16 amino acids. CDR1 SGDLS and CDR2 YYNGEE come from the germline V gene. The CDR3 here is CASSPRSGLRGHEQYF.

CDR3 amino acids: CASSLEAHPDTIYF. The rearrangement joins TRBV5-1 to TRBJ1-3. This CDR3 contains 14 residues. The germline gives CDR1 SGHRS, CDR2 YFSETQ.

The V and J genes are TRBV5-4 and TRBJ1-2. Germline values: CDR1 SGHNT, CDR2 YYREEE (reference sequence). The CDR3 runs 13 residues. CDR3 protein: CASSLDSYYGYTF.

This chain links TRBV12-3 or TRBV12-4 with TRBJ2-1; TCRdb's D call, TRBD1, is unchecked because there is no DNA. This CDR3 comprises 15 residues. The CDR3 region is CASSVDRAVFYEQFF.

This CDR3 is CASSIRGAMDYNEQFF. The V call is TRBV19, the J call TRBJ2-1; TCRdb lists TRBD2, though no DNA is available to test this call. The CDR3 contains 16 residues. The germline V gene encodes CDR1 LNHDA and CDR2 SQIVND (reference sequence).

The chain uses TRBV20-1 and TRBJ2-3. The CDR3 has 15 amino acids. The germline CDR1 and CDR2 sequences are DFQATT and SNEGSKA (reference sequence). The CDR3 sequence is CSATRSSSNTDTQYF.

This chain connects TRBV5-1 to TRBJ2-6; TCRdb's assignment of TRBD1 cannot be checked, as there is no DNA. The V gene's germline CDR1 is SGHRS and CDR2 YFSETQ. The CDR3 totals 16 residues. The CDR3 spells CASSLGGAQGANVLTF.

This rearrangement joins TRBV29-1 to TRBJ1-1; TCRdb's D gene call, TRBD1, goes unchecked for lack of DNA. Germline CDR1 SQVTM, CDR2 ANQGSEA. This CDR3 spans 19 amino acids. The CDR3 sequence: CSVVPGTGGFRSLNTEAFF.

The chain joins TRBV20-1 to TRBJ2-7; absent DNA, TCRdb's TRBD2 call cannot be checked. The length of the CDR3 is 12 residues. Germline V gene data show CDR1 as DFQATT and CDR2 as SNEGSKA (reference sequence). The CDR3 sequence: CSARLADYEQYF.

The chain links TRBV6-1 to TRBJ2-2; TCRdb gives TRBD1 as the D gene, but with no DNA this cannot be confirmed. From germline, CDR1 is MNHNS and CDR2 SASEGT. The CDR3 covers 14 residues. The CDR3 protein is CASTGQGYTGELFF.

This chain links TRBV7-2 with TRBJ2-7; TCRdb indicates TRBD1, and absent DNA this call remains unverified. Per the germline V gene, CDR1 is SGHTA and CDR2 is FQGNSA. The CDR3 loop spans 14 amino acids. The CDR3 here is CASSPKAGEREQYF. Supplemented by reference TRBV7-2 and TRBJ2-7, the full variable domain reads GAGVSQSPSNKVTEKGKDVELRCDPISGHTALYWYRQSLGQGLEFLIYFQGNSAPDKSGLPSDRFSAERTGGSVSTLTIQRTQQEDSAVYLCASSPKAGEREQYFGPGTRLTVT.

The genes are TRBV6-2 or TRBV6-3 and TRBJ2-2; TCRdb designates TRBD2, a call that cannot be tested without DNA. Germline assignment: CDR1 MNHEY and CDR2 SVGEGT. The length of the CDR3 is 17 residues. The CDR3 is CASSYPTSGANTGELFF.

This chain joins TRBV20-1 and TRBJ2-5; TCRdb lists TRBD2, though no DNA is available to test this call. This CDR3 spans 15 amino acids. CDR1 DFQATT and CDR2 SNEGSKA come from the germline V gene (reference sequence). CDR3: CSGGLAGGLRETQYF.